These T cell receptor beta chains were read from a single sample in a study of cytomegalovirus exposure and HLA in healthy donors. Profiling relied on immunoSEQ multiplex PCR, and the TCRdb table lists in-frame clones only, not all of them. This table holds a few hundred thousand clones, around nine tenths found once. Sequenced: PBMCs. The receptors originated from a woman aged 18-29 years in good health and CMV-seronegative. Both conserved end residues are part of each CDR3. Fields, in order: clone size, J gene, V gene, D gene, CDR3 DNA, CDR3 protein. D genes are given only for firm matches. Size is stated for part of the rows, as once, few or many counts, or as a class when the clone is expanded.

-,TRBJ2-3,TRBV14,-,TGTGCCAGCAGCCTACTTGACCGGGGGTGTGGAGATACGCAGTATTTT,CASSLLDRGCGDTQYF
-,TRBJ2-2,TRBV2,-,TGTGCCGGGGGTTTGGGGGGAACCACCGGGGAGCTGTTTTTT,CAGGLGGTTGELFF
few,TRBJ1-2,TRBV5-1,-,TGCGCCAGCAGCCTACCCACAGAGAACCATGGCTACACCTTC,CASSLPTENHGYTF
-,TRBJ2-6,TRBV29-1,TRBD1,TGCAGCGTTGACTCGAGGACAGGAACGGAAAATCTATCTGGGGCCAACGTCCTGACTTTC,CSVDSRTGTENLSGANVLTF
-,TRBJ2-7,TRBV27,-,TGTGCCAGCAGTAGTTGGTCAGGCCGCTCCTACGAGCAGTACTTC,CASSSWSGRSYEQYF
-,TRBJ1-1,TRBV14,-,TGTGCCAGCAGCCCCTCTCTCAGGGGTAACACTGAAGCTTTCTTT,CASSPSLRGNTEAFF
-,TRBJ2-7,TRBV28,-,TGTGCCAGCAGCCAGGGGACCGAGCAGTACTTC,CASSQGTEQYF
-,TRBJ2-4,TRBV27,TRBD2,TGTGCCACCGCGGGGGGGGTCAAAAACATTCAGTACTTC,CATAGGVKNIQYF
-,TRBJ2-7,TRBV6-1,TRBD2,TGTGCCAGCACCTTCAGCGGGAGGTTATTCGACGAGCAGTACTTC,CASTFSGRLFDEQYF
-,TRBJ1-5,TRBV18,-,TGTGCCAGCTCACGTCCTGCCGGGTTGAGAGAGGATCAGCCCCAGCATTTT,CASSRPAGLREDQPQHF
-,TRBJ2-7,TRBV6-5,TRBD2,TGTGCCAGCAGTTCGCTACCGGGACTAGACTGGAACGAGCAGTACTTC,CASSSLPGLDWNEQYF
-,TRBJ2-7,TRBV4-1,-,TGCGCCAGCGCGACAGCACCTAGCTCCTACGAGCAGTACTTC,CASATAPSSYEQYF
-,TRBJ1-1,TRBV29-1,-,TGCAGCGTTGAAGGGCGGGGCGTGAACACTGAAGCTTTCTTT,CSVEGRGVNTEAFF
-,TRBJ2-3,TRBV12-5,-,TGTGCTAGTGGTGGGCCTAACAGGGAGAGCACAGATACGCAGTATTTT,CASGGPNRESTDTQYF
-,TRBJ1-6,TRBV11-2,-,TGTGCCAGCAGCTCCCACTCGGGGAATAATTCACCCCTCCACTTT,CASSSHSGNNSPLHF
-,TRBJ2-7,TRBV9,TRBD2,TGTGCCAGCAGCCCAACTAGCGGCTACGAGCAGTACTTC,CASSPTSGYEQYF
-,TRBJ1-1,TRBV5-6,-,TGTGCCAGCAGCTTGGTGGGCAGCCGGGGCACTGAAGCTTTCTTT,CASSLVGSRGTEAFF
-,TRBJ1-3,TRBV6-6,-,TGTGCCAGCAGTTACAGGACAACAGTGGGAAACACCATATATTTT,CASSYRTTVGNTIYF
-,TRBJ1-2,TRBV4-1,-,TGCGCCAGCAGCCAAGTCGAGGGGGATCGGGGCTACACCTTC,CASSQVEGDRGYTF
-,TRBJ1-2,TRBV5-1,TRBD1,TGCGCCAGCAGCTTGGGTGGGACAGACGCCGGCTACACCTTC,CASSLGGTDAGYTF
-,TRBJ2-7,TRBV7-9,TRBD2,TGTGCCAGCAGCCCCCGGGCTAGCGGGAGCCTATCATACGAGCAGTACTTC,CASSPRASGSLSYEQYF
-,TRBJ1-1,TRBV5-1,-,TGCGCCAGCAGCTTGGACAGGGCGGTAACCACTGAAGCTTTCTTT,CASSLDRAVTTEAFF
-,TRBJ2-7,TRBV7-6,TRBD2,TGTGCCAGCAGCTTAGCGGGACTAGATGGTTACGAGCAGTACTTC,CASSLAGLDGYEQYF
-,TRBJ2-2,TRBV18,TRBD2,TGTGCCAGCTCACCATGGGAGGGAACCGGGGAGCTGTTTTTT,CASSPWEGTGELFF
-,TRBJ1-2,TRBV14,-,TGTGCCAGCAGCCCCTTTCGGAACAGGGACTATGGCTACACCTTC,CASSPFRNRDYGYTF
-,TRBJ2-5,TRBV5-1,-,TGCGCCAGCAGCTCTCAGGGGTTCCAAGAGACCCAGTACTTC,CASSSQGFQETQYF
-,TRBJ2-5,TRBV2,-,TGTGCCAGCAGTATCAGCGGGCCGGGAACCCAGTACTTC,CASSISGPGTQYF
few,TRBJ2-7,TRBV6-1,TRBD1,TGTGCCAGCAGCACGACAGGGGCAGGATACGAGCAGTACTTC,CASSTTGAGYEQYF
-,TRBJ1-1,TRBV30,-,TGTGCCTGGAGTAAGGGGATGAACACTGAAGCTTTCTTT,CAWSKGMNTEAFF
-,TRBJ1-3,TRBV19,-,TGTGCCAGTAGGATGCGACAGGCCTCTGGAAACACCATATATTTT,CASRMRQASGNTIYF
-,TRBJ2-7,TRBV7-3,-,TGTGCCAGCAGCTTAATTCTGGGGAGCGAGCAGTACTTC,CASSLILGSEQYF
-,TRBJ1-2,TRBV10-3,TRBD1,TGTGCCATCAGTGGGGGGACAGGGCAAGGTGGCTACACCTTC,CAISGGTGQGGYTF
-,TRBJ2-2,TRBV18,-,TGTGCCAGCTCACCGCTCGGGAGAGACACCGGGGAGCTGTTTTTT,CASSPLGRDTGELFF
-,TRBJ1-2,TRBV5-4,-,TGTGCCAGCAGCTTACCAGGGAACTATGGCTACACCTTC,CASSLPGNYGYTF
-,TRBJ1-2,TRBV27,TRBD1,TGTGCCAGCAGTCCGAAGCGGACAGGGTCTTTTAACTATGGCTACACCTTC,CASSPKRTGSFNYGYTF
-,TRBJ1-1,TRBV5-6,TRBD1,TGTGCCAGCACCATTAACAGGGGGCTTGGCACTGAAGCTTTCTTT,CASTINRGLGTEAFF
-,TRBJ2-4,TRBV10-3,-,TGTGCCAGCTTGGGTCGCCTCGGGAACATTCAATACTTC,CASLGRLGNIQYF
few,TRBJ1-5,TRBV18,-,TGTGCCAGCTCACGTGAGCGCAGGGAGCCCCAGCATTTT,CASSRERREPQHF
-,TRBJ1-4,TRBV14,-,TGTGCCAGCAGCCCCCTCGGGGGGCAGGACGAAAAACTGTTTTTT,CASSPLGGQDEKLFF
-,TRBJ1-2,TRBV27,-,TGTGCCAGCAGTACAAAAAGTCCACCTTATGGCTACACCTTC,CASSTKSPPYGYTF
-,TRBJ2-1,TRBV10-2,TRBD2,TGCGCCAGCAGTGAGTTATTGCCTAGCGGGAGTGGGAATGAGCAGTTCTTC,CASSELLPSGSGNEQFF
-,TRBJ1-1,TRBV2,TRBD1,TGTGCCAGCAGCCGGGACAGAAACACTGAAGCTTTCTTT,CASSRDRNTEAFF
once,TRBJ1-6,TRBV11-1,-,TGTGCCAGCAGCATAGGACAGAGCTCCTATAATTCACCCCTCCACTTT,CASSIGQSSYNSPLHF
-,TRBJ2-3,TRBV5-1,-,TGCGCCAGCAGCCACCCCAAGGAAAGGAGCCCGGGAGTCCTCAATACCCTCACAGATACGCAGTATTTT,CASSHPKERSPGVLNTLTDTQYF
-,TRBJ2-7,TRBV18,TRBD1,TGTGCCAGCTCAGTCACGGGACAGAGCTCCTACGAGCAGTACTTC,CASSVTGQSSYEQYF
-,TRBJ2-3,TRBV25-1,TRBD2,TGTGCCAGCAGTCAGGCGGGAGGACTAGGGGTTTCAGATACGCAGTATTTT,CASSQAGGLGVSDTQYF
medium-sized,TRBJ2-7,TRBV5-1,TRBD2,TGCGCCAGCAGCGGCGGGACTACTGCCTACGAGCAGTACTTC,CASSGGTTAYEQYF
-,TRBJ2-1,TRBV5-1,TRBD2,TGCGCCAGCAGCTTGGTAGGGACTAGCGGGATTAATGAGCAGTTCTTC,CASSLVGTSGINEQFF
-,TRBJ2-1,TRBV11-1,TRBD2,TGTGCCAGCAGCTTGGGCGGGGGAGGAATAGACAATGAGCAGTTCTTC,CASSLGGGGIDNEQFF
-,TRBJ1-5,TRBV28,-,TGTGCCAGCAGTTTTAGGAGGGATAGCAATCAGCCCCAGCATTTT,CASSFRRDSNQPQHF